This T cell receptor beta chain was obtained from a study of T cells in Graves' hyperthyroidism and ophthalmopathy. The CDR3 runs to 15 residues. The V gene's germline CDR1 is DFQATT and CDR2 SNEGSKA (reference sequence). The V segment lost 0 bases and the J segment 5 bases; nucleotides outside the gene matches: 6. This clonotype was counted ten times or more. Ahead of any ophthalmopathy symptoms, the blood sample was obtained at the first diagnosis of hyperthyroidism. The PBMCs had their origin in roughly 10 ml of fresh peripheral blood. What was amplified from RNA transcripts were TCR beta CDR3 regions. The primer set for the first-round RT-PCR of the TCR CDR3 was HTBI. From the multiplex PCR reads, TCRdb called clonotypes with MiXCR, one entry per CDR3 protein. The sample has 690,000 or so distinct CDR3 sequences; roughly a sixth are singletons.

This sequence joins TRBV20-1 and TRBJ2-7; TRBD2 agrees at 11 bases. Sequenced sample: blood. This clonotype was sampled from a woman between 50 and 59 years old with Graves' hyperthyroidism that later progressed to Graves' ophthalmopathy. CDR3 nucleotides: TGCAGTGCTAGAGATAAACTAGCGGGGGCTGACGAGCAGTACTTC. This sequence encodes CSARDKLAGADEQYF.